Listed below are T cell receptor beta chains from one sample, sequenced in a study of glioma-infiltrating T cells after dendritic cell vaccination. Using immunoSEQ multiplex PCR, the repertoire was profiled, and TCRdb retains in-frame clones only, with some absent. This table holds 65,000 to 80,000 clones, more than 75% found once. The material sequenced was blood, taken after dendritic cell vaccination. Every receptor here comes from a human donor with glioblastoma. CDR3s include the opening cysteine and the closing phenylalanine or tryptophan. The D gene is left open where the match is weak. Clone size, where shown, is once, few, many, or a class for clones that have expanded.

DNA	CDR3	J	V	D	size
TGTGCCAGCCGGGCAGGGGGTTTAACCGGGGAGCTGTTTTTT	CASRAGGLTGELFF	TRBJ2-2	TRBV27	TRBD1	-
TGTGCCAGCAGTTCCCAGGGTACACAAGAGACCCAGTACTTC	CASSSQGTQETQYF	TRBJ2-5	TRBV2	-	-
TGTGCCAGCAGTCAGAACACTGAAGCTTTCTTT	CASSQNTEAFF	TRBJ1-1	TRBV2	-	few
TGTGCCATCAGTGAGTCGGGGGCTTACTCTGGGGCCAACGTCCTGACTTTC	CAISESGAYSGANVLTF	TRBJ2-6	TRBV10-3	-	-
TGTGCCAGCAGCTTGGGGTTGACAGGGTTCTATGGCTACACCTTC	CASSLGLTGFYGYTF	TRBJ1-2	TRBV5-5	TRBD1	-
TGTGCCAGCAGTTACAGCTTCGGTCAGCCCCAGCATTTT	CASSYSFGQPQHF	TRBJ1-5	TRBV6-6	-	once
TGTGCCAGCAGCTTCCGTTCGACAGGGGGACAGTCACCCCTCCACTTT	CASSFRSTGGQSPLHF	TRBJ1-6	TRBV7-9	TRBD1	-
TGTGCCAGCTCACCACGGCTGCCCGGGGAGCTGTTTTTT	CASSPRLPGELFF	TRBJ2-2	TRBV18	-	-
TGCGCCAGCAGTGGGCAGGGGGGTAACACTGAAGCTTTCTTT	CASSGQGGNTEAFF	TRBJ1-1	TRBV5-1	TRBD1	-
TGTGCCAGCAGCTTAGTTAGCGGAGGGATCTACAATGAGCAGTTCTTC	CASSLVSGGIYNEQFF	TRBJ2-1	TRBV7-2	-	-
TGTGCCAGCAGTTTAGGGGGCGACTATGGCTACACCTTC	CASSLGGDYGYTF	TRBJ1-2	TRBV27	-	-
TGTGCCAGTAGTCCAGGGGACAGAAGCGGCTACACCTTC	CASSPGDRSGYTF	TRBJ1-2	TRBV19	TRBD1	once
TGTGCCAGCAGCAAGACAGGGGCAGAGACCCAGTACTTC	CASSKTGAETQYF	TRBJ2-5	TRBV5-8	TRBD1	-
TGTGCCAGCAGCTTAGATGGGACAGGGAGCCTGGGTGGCTACACCTTC	CASSLDGTGSLGGYTF	TRBJ1-2	TRBV11-3	TRBD1	-
TGTGCCTGGAGTCAATTAAGACGGAACGGAGAAATAGGCTACGAGCAGTACTTC	CAWSQLRRNGEIGYEQYF	TRBJ2-7	TRBV30	-	-
TGCGCCAGCAGCTTAGGGACAGAGAATGAAAAACTGTTTTTT	CASSLGTENEKLFF	TRBJ1-4	TRBV5-1	TRBD1	once
TGCGCCAGCAGTGACACAGGGTTTTACAATGAGCAGTTCTTC	CASSDTGFYNEQFF	TRBJ2-1	TRBV10-1	-	-
TGTGCCAGCAGTGCCCTGGACAGAGATCAGCCCCAGCATTTT	CASSALDRDQPQHF	TRBJ1-5	TRBV2	-	-
TGTGCCAGTAACCTCTATGGGGGAGGGCGGGAGACCCAGTACTTC	CASNLYGGGRETQYF	TRBJ2-5	TRBV19	TRBD2	-
TGCGCCAGCAGCTCGGCGGGAGGGTTGGGAGATACGCAGTATTTT	CASSSAGGLGDTQYF	TRBJ2-3	TRBV5-1	TRBD2	few
TGTGCCAGCAGTTACGAACAGGGGACAGATACGCAGTATTTT	CASSYEQGTDTQYF	TRBJ2-3	TRBV6-5	TRBD1	-
TGTGCCAGCAGTTACCCAGGACTAGCGGAAAAAGATACGCAGTATTTT	CASSYPGLAEKDTQYF	TRBJ2-3	TRBV6-6	TRBD2	-
TGCGCCAGCAGCTTGGCCCTAGCGGGGGGGCGCGGCGAGCAGTACTTC	CASSLALAGGRGEQYF	TRBJ2-7	TRBV5-1	TRBD2	-
TGTGCCAGCAGCCCGGACAGGCCCAGGGGGACCGGGGAGCTGTTTTTT	CASSPDRPRGTGELFF	TRBJ2-2	TRBV5-6	TRBD1	-
TGTGCCAGCAGCGCCGGACTGGGCGGGAGGGCTCACGGGGAGCTGTTTTTT	CASSAGLGGRAHGELFF	TRBJ2-2	TRBV9	TRBD2	-
TGTGCCAGCAGTGCGGGCTCAGGGGTCGCCTATGGCTACACCTTC	CASSAGSGVAYGYTF	TRBJ1-2	TRBV6-1	-	-
TGCGCCAGCAGCCAGGGAGCGGGAAGGGAGACCCAGTACTTC	CASSQGAGRETQYF	TRBJ2-5	TRBV4-1	TRBD2	-
TGTGCCAGCAGTTACGGCGGGAGCCAAGAGACCCAGTACTTC	CASSYGGSQETQYF	TRBJ2-5	TRBV6-6	TRBD2	few
TGTGCCAGCAGCCCACTAGCGGGAGGGCCCCTGTTGAGCGAGCAGTACTTC	CASSPLAGGPLLSEQYF	TRBJ2-7	TRBV11-2	TRBD2	-
TGTGCCAGCAGCTTTCGACACCGCCCTCACGAGCAGTACTTC	CASSFRHRPHEQYF	TRBJ2-7	TRBV11-2	-	-
TGTGCCAGCAGCTCAGGGTCCTCTAGCTCCTATAATTCACCCCTCCACTTT	CASSSGSSSSYNSPLHF	TRBJ1-6	TRBV7-9	-	-
TGTGCCAGCAGCCCAATAGGGGGGGACTACTACGAGCAGTACTTC	CASSPIGGDYYEQYF	TRBJ2-7	TRBV7-3	-	-
TGTGCCAGCAGCTTAGCCAGTACAGGGGGACTAGCCTTTACCTACGAGCAGTACTTC	CASSLASTGGLAFTYEQYF	TRBJ2-7	TRBV11-2	-	-
TGTGCCAGCATCCGGACAGACCACCCGAGAGGCTACACCTTC	CASIRTDHPRGYTF	TRBJ1-2	TRBV21-1	-	-
TGTGCCAGCAGTTCCACAGGGTCACCCCTCCACTTT	CASSSTGSPLHF	TRBJ1-6	TRBV27	-	few
TGTGCCAGCAGTTTACGGGGATATAGCAATCAGCCCCAGCATTTT	CASSLRGYSNQPQHF	TRBJ1-5	TRBV27	-	-
TGTGCCAGTAGTCCCGGCGGGTCCAGGTCCTACAATGAGCAGTTCTTC	CASSPGGSRSYNEQFF	TRBJ2-1	TRBV19	-	-
TGTGCCAGCAGCTTTTCAGGGAACGAGCAGTACTTC	CASSFSGNEQYF	TRBJ2-7	TRBV11-3	-	-
TGTGCCAGCAGCTTATACAGACCCGTCGGCTACACCTTC	CASSLYRPVGYTF	TRBJ1-2	TRBV5-4	-	-
TGTGCCAGCAGCTTACGAGGGGCCAAAAACATTCAGTACTTC	CASSLRGAKNIQYF	TRBJ2-4	TRBV7-9	-	-
TGTGCCAGCAGCGACAGCTACGAGCAGTACTTC	CASSDSYEQYF	TRBJ2-7	TRBV14	-	-
TGTGCCAGCAGCTCGGAGGTACAGAGGAACACCGGGGAGCTGTTTTTT	CASSSEVQRNTGELFF	TRBJ2-2	TRBV5-5	-	-
TGTGCCACCAGCAGGTCCCAGGCTGGGGGGTCTGGAAACACCATATATTTT	CATSRSQAGGSGNTIYF	TRBJ1-3	TRBV15	-	-
TGTGCCAGCAGCCTACCCTCCTACGAGCAGTACTTC	CASSLPSYEQYF	TRBJ2-7	TRBV7-9	-	-
TGTGCCAGTAGTCATACGACCGGGACAGTAGCCCACGAGCAGTACTTC	CASSHTTGTVAHEQYF	TRBJ2-7	TRBV19	TRBD1	few
TGCGCCAGCAGCCCCCCACGGACAGGGGGCGGTGAGCAGTACTTC	CASSPPRTGGGEQYF	TRBJ2-7	TRBV5-1	TRBD1	once